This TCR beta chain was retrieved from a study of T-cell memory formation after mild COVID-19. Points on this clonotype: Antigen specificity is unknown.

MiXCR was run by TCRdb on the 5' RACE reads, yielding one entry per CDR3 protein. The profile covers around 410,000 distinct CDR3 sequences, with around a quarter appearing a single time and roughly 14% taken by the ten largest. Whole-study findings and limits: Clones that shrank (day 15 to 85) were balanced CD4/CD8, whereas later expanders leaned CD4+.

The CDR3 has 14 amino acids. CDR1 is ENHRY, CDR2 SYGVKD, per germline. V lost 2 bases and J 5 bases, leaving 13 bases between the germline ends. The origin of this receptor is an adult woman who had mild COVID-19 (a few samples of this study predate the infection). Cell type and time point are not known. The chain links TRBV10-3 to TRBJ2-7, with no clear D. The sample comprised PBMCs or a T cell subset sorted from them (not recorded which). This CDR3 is CAISEDRSGHEQYF. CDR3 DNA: TGTGCCATCAGTGAGGATCGCAGTGGGCACGAGCAGTACTTC.